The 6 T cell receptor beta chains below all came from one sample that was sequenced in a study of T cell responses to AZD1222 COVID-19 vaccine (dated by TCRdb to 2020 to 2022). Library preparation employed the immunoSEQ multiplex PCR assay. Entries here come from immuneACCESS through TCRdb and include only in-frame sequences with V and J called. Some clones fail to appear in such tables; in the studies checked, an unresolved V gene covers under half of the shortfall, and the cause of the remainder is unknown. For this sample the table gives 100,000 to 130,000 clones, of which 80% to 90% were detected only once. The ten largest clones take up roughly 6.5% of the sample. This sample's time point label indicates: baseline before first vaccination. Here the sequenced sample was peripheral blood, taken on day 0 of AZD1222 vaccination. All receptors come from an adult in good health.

The CDR3 here is CASSLWTSGIYEQYF. The CDR3 DNA sequence: TGCGCCAGCAGCTTGTGGACTAGCGGAATCTACGAGCAGTACTTC. The chain employs TRBV5-1 and TRBJ2-7; 10 bases are shared with TRBD2. V lost 1 base, J lost 3 bases, and 4 bases stayed unmatched. The CDR3 extends over 15 amino acids. The germline CDR1 and CDR2 sequences are SGHRS and YFSETQ.

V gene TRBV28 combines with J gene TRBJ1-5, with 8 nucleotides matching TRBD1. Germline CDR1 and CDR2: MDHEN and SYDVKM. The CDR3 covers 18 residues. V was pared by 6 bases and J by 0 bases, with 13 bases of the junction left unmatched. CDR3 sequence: CASRYRGTGTYSNQPQHF. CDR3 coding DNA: TGTGCCAGCAGGTACCGAGGGACAGGCACTTATAGCAATCAGCCCCAGCATTTT.

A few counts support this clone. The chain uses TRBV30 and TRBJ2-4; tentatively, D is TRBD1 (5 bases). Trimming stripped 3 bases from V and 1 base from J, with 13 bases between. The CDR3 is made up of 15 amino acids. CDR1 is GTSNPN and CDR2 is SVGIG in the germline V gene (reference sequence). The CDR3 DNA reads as TGTGCCTGGAGGGCAGGGTCTTTGGCCAAAAACATTCAGTACTTC. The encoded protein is CAWRAGSLAKNIQYF. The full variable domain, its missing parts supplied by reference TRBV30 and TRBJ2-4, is SQTIHQWPATLVQPVGSPLSLECTVEGTSNPNLYWYRQAAGRGLQLLFYSVGIGQISSEVPQNLSASRPQDRQFILSSKKLLLSDSGFYLCAWRAGSLAKNIQYFGAGTRLSVL.

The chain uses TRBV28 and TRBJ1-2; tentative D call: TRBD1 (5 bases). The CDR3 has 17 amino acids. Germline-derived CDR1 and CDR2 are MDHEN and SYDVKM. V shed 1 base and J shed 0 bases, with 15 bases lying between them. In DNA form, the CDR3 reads TGTGCCAGCAGTTTATACGGGGGTGGGTGGCCTAACTATGGCTACACCTTC. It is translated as CASSLYGGGWPNYGYTF.

CDR3 amino acids: CASSSGDGNYGYTF. DNA of the CDR3: TGCGCCAGCAGCTCAGGCGACGGAAACTATGGCTACACCTTC. The chain carries TRBV5-1 and TRBJ1-2, with D uncertain. The CDR3 has 14 amino acids. Trimming left V 3 bases short and J 2 bases short, with 11 bases between. CDR1 is SGHRS and CDR2 is YFSETQ in the germline V gene.

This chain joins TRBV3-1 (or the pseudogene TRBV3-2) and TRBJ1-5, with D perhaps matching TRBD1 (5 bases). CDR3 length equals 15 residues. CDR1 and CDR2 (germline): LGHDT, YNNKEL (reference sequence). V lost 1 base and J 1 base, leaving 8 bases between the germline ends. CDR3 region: CASSQGPGSNQPQHF. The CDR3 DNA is TGTGCCAGCAGCCAAGGTCCAGGGAGCAATCAGCCCCAGCATTTT.